One sample yielded the 23 T cell receptor beta chains listed below, sequenced in a study of blood T cell repertoires in COVID-19. The assay was immunoSEQ multiplex PCR, and TCRdb's table has in-frame clones only and misses some. The sample has roughly 150,000 clones, 75% to 90% seen once; the top ten hold 4% to 5%. Sample: peripheral blood. All receptors derive from a woman over 75 with acute or convalescent COVID-19.

The chain links TRBV6-5 to TRBJ1-1; no clear D gene. This CDR3 is built from 15 residues. The ends were cut back, 1 base at V and 2 bases at J, with 11 bases in the middle. Germline V lookup: CDR1 MNHEY, CDR2 SVGAGI. The CDR3 here is CASSYFTASNTEAFF. In nucleotides, the CDR3 is TGTGCCAGCAGTTACTTTACAGCTTCAAACACTGAAGCTTTCTTT.

The J gene is TRBJ1-4, the V gene TRBV5-8, with 7 positions matching TRBD1. The V gene's germline CDR1 is SGHTS and CDR2 YDEGEE. The trim removed 4 bases at V and 7 bases at J, leaving 7 bases unmatched. The CDR3 has 14 residues. The CDR3 reads CASSQTGYFEKLFF. CDR3 DNA sequence: TGTGCCAGCAGCCAGACAGGGTATTTTGAAAAACTGTTTTTT.

This sequence joins TRBV2 and TRBJ1-5, with 11 bases identical to TRBD1. The CDR3 extends over 14 amino acids. Losses at the gene ends were 6 bases for V and 6 bases for J; bases not matched to a gene: 4. Germline CDR1 is SNHLY and CDR2 is FYNNEI. CDR3 region: CASRGTGGSQPQHF. CDR3 DNA sequence: TGTGCCAGCAGGGGGACAGGGGGTAGTCAGCCCCAGCATTTT.

This rearrangement joins TRBV28 to TRBJ1-2, with TRBD1 as a possible D gene (6 bases). V shed 5 bases and J shed 2 bases, with 15 bases lying between them. Germline V gene data show CDR1 as MDHEN and CDR2 as SYDVKM. CDR3 length: 15 amino acids. The CDR3 loop reads CASSLPGAGNYGYTF. The CDR3, as DNA: TGTGCCAGCAGTCTCCCAGGGGCAGGGAACTATGGCTACACCTTC.

The chain recombines TRBV11-2 with TRBJ2-5; D gene unclear. Germline V gene lookup returns CDR1 SGHAT and CDR2 FQNNGV. This CDR3 contains 11 residues. V dropped 2 bases and J dropped 6 bases, with 4 bases sitting between them. CDR3 coding DNA: TGTGCCAGCAGCTTATTTAAGACCCAGTACTTC. Amino acid sequence: CASSLFKTQYF.

The CDR3 sequence is CASTADRGFYNSPLHF. DNA for the CDR3: TGTGCCAGCACCGCGGACAGGGGGTTCTATAATTCACCCCTCCACTTT. The rearrangement uses TRBV2 and TRBJ1-6; 10 bases are a match to TRBD1. CDR3 size: 16 residues. Germline V CDR1 and CDR2: SNHLY, FYNNEI. The ends lost 7 bases at V and 3 bases at J; junction bases unmatched: 6.

This clone was seen more than once but under ten times. In DNA, the CDR3 is TGTGCCAGCAGTCTCCGCGGGGGGAACACCGGGGAGCTGTTTTTT. It translates to CASSLRGGNTGELFF. This chain links TRBV2 with TRBJ2-2, with 7 positions matching TRBD2. The CDR3 contains 15 residues. J lost 1 base, V lost 5 bases, and 4 bases had no gene match. The germline V gene has CDR1 SNHLY and CDR2 FYNNEI.

The rearrangement joins TRBV13 to TRBJ2-7; a possible D gene is TRBD1 (6 bases). The CDR3 sequence is 15 residues long. Germline V CDR1 and CDR2: PRHDT, FYEKMQ (reference sequence). Trimming took 2 bases from V and 2 from J, leaving 13 bases between them. For the CDR3, the DNA is TGTGCCAGCAGCTTAAGCTGGACAGCACCCTACGAGCAGTACTTC. It encodes CASSLSWTAPYEQYF.

In this sample, this clone turned up a few times. Written as DNA, the CDR3 is TGTGCCAGCAGCAAGAGACACTTAACCTACGAGCAGTACTTC. It codes for CASSKRHLTYEQYF. The V gene is TRBV3-1 (or the pseudogene TRBV3-2), the J gene TRBJ2-7; D unresolved. Trimming cost V 5 bases and J 2 bases, with 13 bases left between them. Germline V gives CDR1 LGHDT, CDR2 YNNKEL (reference sequence). The CDR3 is made up of 14 amino acids.

The rearrangement joins TRBV13 to TRBJ2-2, with D unresolved. CDR1 is PRHDT, CDR2 FYEKMQ, per germline (reference sequence). V lost 1 base and J lost 1, with 10 bases in between. This CDR3 contains 16 residues. In DNA form, the CDR3 reads TGTGCCAGCAGCTTAGACCAACTATGGAACACCGGGGAGCTGTTTTTT. As protein: CASSLDQLWNTGELFF.

The chain is built from TRBV2 and TRBJ1-3; no clear D. Germline assignment: CDR1 SNHLY and CDR2 FYNNEI. V was clipped by 3 bases and J by 0 bases, with 6 bases between them. The CDR3 is made up of 14 amino acids. The CDR3 region is CASSEFRSGNTIYF. DNA of the CDR3: TGTGCCAGCAGTGAGTTTCGCTCTGGAAACACCATATATTTT.

V usage is TRBV19 and J usage is TRBJ1-1; D gene unclear. CDR1 is LNHDA and CDR2 is SQIVND in the germline V gene (reference sequence). V lost 3 bases, J lost 0 bases, and 5 bases lay in between. The CDR3 has 13 residues. This CDR3 reads CASSMYVNTEAFF. In nucleotides, the CDR3 is TGTGCCAGTAGTATGTATGTGAACACTGAAGCTTTCTTT. Full variable domain (outside the CDR3, taken from reference TRBV19 and TRBJ1-1): DGGITQSPKYLFRKEGQNVTLSCEQNLNHDAMYWYRQDPGQGLRLIYYSQIVNDFQKGDIAEGYSVSREKKESFPLTVTSAQKNPTAFYLCASSMYVNTEAFFGQGTRLTVV.

The rearrangement uses TRBV19 and TRBJ1-6, with 7 positions matching TRBD1. The CDR3 covers 15 residues. V was pared by 5 bases and J by 7 bases, with 8 bases of the junction left unmatched. Germline values: CDR1 LNHDA, CDR2 SQIVND (reference sequence). The CDR3 loop reads CASSVYRGGNSPLHF. The CDR3 DNA reads as TGTGCCAGTAGTGTCTACAGGGGTGGAAATTCACCCCTCCACTTT.

The V gene is TRBV18, the J gene TRBJ2-2; tentatively, D is TRBD1 (6 bases). The CDR3 is 13 residues long. Germline loops: CDR1 KGHSH, CDR2 LQKENI. Trimming cost V 6 bases and J 5 bases, with 10 bases left between them. This CDR3 is CASSQDRTGELFF. The CDR3 DNA sequence: TGTGCCAGCTCCCAGGACAGAACCGGGGAGCTGTTTTTT.

J is TRBJ2-7 and V is TRBV5-4; 12 bases align to TRBD2. The CDR3 length is 16 residues. The J segment lost 1 base and the V segment lost 0 bases, leaving 2 bases of the junction unmatched. Germline V gene data show CDR1 as SGHNT and CDR2 as YYREEE (reference sequence). CDR3 loop: CASSLALAGGSYEQYF. The CDR3, as DNA: TGTGCCAGCAGCTTGGCACTAGCGGGAGGTTCCTACGAGCAGTACTTC.

This rearrangement joins TRBV5-8 to TRBJ2-7, with TRBD2 identical over 13 bases. The germline V gene encodes CDR1 SGHTS and CDR2 YDEGEE. The CDR3 has 15 residues. J lost 5 bases, V lost 4 bases, and 6 bases had no gene match. The CDR3 coding sequence is TGTGCCAGCAGCCCGGGACTAGCGGGAAGCGACGAGCAGTACTTC. Translating gives CASSPGLAGSDEQYF.

V is TRBV7-2 and J is TRBJ2-7; D gene unclear. CDR1 and CDR2 (germline): SGHTA, FQGNSA. V lost 3 bases and J lost 3, with 3 bases in between. CDR3 length equals 11 residues. The CDR3 DNA reads TGTGCCAGCAGCTTTAACTACGAGCAGTACTTC. Its translation is CASSFNYEQYF.

The chain employs TRBV7-8 and TRBJ2-3; 8 bases align to TRBD2. V gave up 5 bases and J gave up 3 bases; unmatched junction bases: 4. Germline V CDR1 and CDR2: SGHVS, FQNEAQ. The CDR3 totals 14 residues. The CDR3 DNA reads as TGTGCCAGCAGCCTGGGACTAGAAACAGATACGCAGTATTTT. As protein: CASSLGLETDTQYF.

The chain employs TRBV29-1 and TRBJ2-3; the match to TRBD2 covers 8 bases. The CDR3 totals 13 residues. The V gene end was trimmed by 8 bases and the J gene end by 2 bases; junction bases not matched to a gene: 6. The germline V gene encodes CDR1 SQVTM and CDR2 ANQGSEA. The chain's CDR3 is CSTGLDLTDTQYF. DNA of the CDR3: TGCAGCACGGGACTAGACCTCACAGATACGCAGTATTTT.

This clone has only one observation. The chain links TRBV28 to TRBJ2-7; tentatively, D is TRBD1 (5 bases). V was cut by 4 bases and J by 5 bases, with 21 bases left in between. This CDR3 comprises 16 residues. Germline values: CDR1 MDHEN, CDR2 SYDVKM. As DNA, the CDR3 is TGTGCCAGCAGTTCAAAAGCAGAAGAAAAAGGGGACGAGCAGTACTTC. Its protein product is CASSSKAEEKGDEQYF.

V and J are TRBV6-5 and TRBJ2-2; D is undetermined. Trimming took off 4 bases at V and 1 base at J, with 4 bases between the two ends. This CDR3 comprises 13 residues. Germline V gene data show CDR1 as MNHEY and CDR2 as SVGAGI. Written as DNA, the CDR3 is TGTGCCAGCAGTTGGCTGAACACCGGGGAGCTGTTTTTT. It codes for CASSWLNTGELFF.

This clone was counted a few times. V usage is TRBV5-4 and J usage is TRBJ1-2; D is ambiguous. The germline V and J ends were trimmed by 1 base and 5 bases, with 12 bases remaining between them. The length of the CDR3 is 14 residues. Germline loops: CDR1 SGHNT, CDR2 YYREEE (reference sequence). CDR3 in DNA: TGTGCCAGCAGCTTGCAGGTTTCGGGATATGGCTACACCTTC. It yields the protein CASSLQVSGYGYTF. Full variable domain (outside the CDR3, taken from reference TRBV5-4 and TRBJ1-2): ETGVTQSPTHLIKTRGQQVTLRCSSQSGHNTVSWYQQALGQGPQFIFQYYREEENGRGNFPPRFSGLQFPNYSSELNVNALELDDSALYLCASSLQVSGYGYTFGSGTRLTVV.

This clone has just one count. The chain recombines TRBV18 with TRBJ1-1; D remains ambiguous. Germline lookup yields CDR1 KGHSH and CDR2 LQKENI. V shed 3 bases and J shed 3 bases, with 11 bases lying between them. CDR3 length: 14 residues. CDR3 sequence: CASSPRVTYTEAFF. The DNA of the CDR3 is TGTGCCAGCTCACCGCGGGTGACTTACACTGAAGCTTTCTTT.